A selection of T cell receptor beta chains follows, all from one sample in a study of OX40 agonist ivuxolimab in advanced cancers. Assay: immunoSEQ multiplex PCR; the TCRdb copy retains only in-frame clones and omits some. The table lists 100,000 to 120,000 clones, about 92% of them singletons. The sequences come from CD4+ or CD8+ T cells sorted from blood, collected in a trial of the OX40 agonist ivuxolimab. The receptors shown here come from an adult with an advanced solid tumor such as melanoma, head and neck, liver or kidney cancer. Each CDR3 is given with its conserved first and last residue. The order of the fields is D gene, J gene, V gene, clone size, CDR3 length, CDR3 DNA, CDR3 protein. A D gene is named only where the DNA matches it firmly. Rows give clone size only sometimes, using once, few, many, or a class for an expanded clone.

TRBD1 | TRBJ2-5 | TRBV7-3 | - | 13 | TGTGCCAGCAGCCGGGACAGAGAAGAGACCCAGTACTTC | CASSRDREETQYF
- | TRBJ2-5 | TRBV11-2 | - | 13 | TGTGCCAGCAGCTTAGGACCTACGGAGACCCAGTACTTC | CASSLGPTETQYF
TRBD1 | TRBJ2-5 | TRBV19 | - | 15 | TGTGCCAGTAGTTCCCCCGGGACAGTGAGAGAGACCCAGTACTTC | CASSSPGTVRETQYF
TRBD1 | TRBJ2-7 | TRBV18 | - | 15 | TGTGCCAGCTCACTCGGGACAGGACCATCCTACGAGCAGTACTTC | CASSLGTGPSYEQYF
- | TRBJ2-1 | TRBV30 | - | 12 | TGTGCCTGGAGTGTACGGCTCCTCGAGCAGTTCTTC | CAWSVRLLEQFF
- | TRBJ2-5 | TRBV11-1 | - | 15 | TGTGCCAGCAGCTTAGCAGAGCCAGGCCAAGAGACCCAGTACTTC | CASSLAEPGQETQYF
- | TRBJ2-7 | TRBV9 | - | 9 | TGTGCCAGCAGCATCCTTGAGTACTTC | CASSILEYF
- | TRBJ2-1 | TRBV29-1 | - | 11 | TGCAGCGTAGGCTTATACAATGAGCAGTTCTTC | CSVGLYNEQFF
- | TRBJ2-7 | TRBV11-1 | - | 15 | TGTGCCAGCAGCTTAGAGGGGGTCTCTCCCTTCGAGCAGTACTTC | CASSLEGVSPFEQYF
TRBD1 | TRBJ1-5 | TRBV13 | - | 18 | TGTGCCAGCAGCTTAGGAGGGGAGACAGGGTATAGCAATCAGCCCCAGCATTTT | CASSLGGETGYSNQPQHF
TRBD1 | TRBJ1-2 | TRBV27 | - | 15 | TGTGCCAGCAGTCCCAACCCAGGACAGGGAAGTGGCTACACCTTC | CASSPNPGQGSGYTF
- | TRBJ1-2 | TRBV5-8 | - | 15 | TGTGCCAGCAGCTTGGGACAGATCTTGGACTATGGCTACACCTTC | CASSLGQILDYGYTF
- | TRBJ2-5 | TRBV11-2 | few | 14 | TGTGCCAGCAGGTCCCGGGGTACCGAAGAGACCCAGTACTTC | CASRSRGTEETQYF
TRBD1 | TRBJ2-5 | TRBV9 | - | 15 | TGTGCCAGCAGCGTAGGGGACAGGGGTTCAGAGACCCAGTACTTC | CASSVGDRGSETQYF
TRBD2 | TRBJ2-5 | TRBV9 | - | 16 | TGTGCCAGCAGCCTGGGACTAGCGGGAGGGAGAGAGACCCAGTACTTC | CASSLGLAGGRETQYF
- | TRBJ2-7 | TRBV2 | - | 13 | TGTGCCAGCAGTTATCAGACCAGCTACGAGCAGTACTTC | CASSYQTSYEQYF
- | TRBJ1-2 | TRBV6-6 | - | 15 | TGTGCCAGCAGTTCCGCCGATAGGGGTTTCTATGGCTACACCTTC | CASSSADRGFYGYTF
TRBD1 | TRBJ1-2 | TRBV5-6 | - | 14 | TGTGCCAGCAGCCCGGGACAGACTAACTATGGCTACACCTTC | CASSPGQTNYGYTF
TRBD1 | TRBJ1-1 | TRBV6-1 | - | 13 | TGTGCCAGCAGGTCTACAGGGGCCCCTGGGGCTTTCTTT | CASRSTGAPGAFF
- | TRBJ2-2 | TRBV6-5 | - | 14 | TGTGCCACCCGGGTTAGCGGCTACACCGGGGAGCTGTTTTTT | CATRVSGYTGELFF
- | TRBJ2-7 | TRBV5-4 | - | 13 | TGTGCCAGCAGCCTCCTAGCCCAGGGCGAGCAGTACTTC | CASSLLAQGEQYF
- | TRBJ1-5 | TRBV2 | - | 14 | TGTGCCAGCAGTGAAATGGCAAGCAATCAGCCCCAGCATTTT | CASSEMASNQPQHF
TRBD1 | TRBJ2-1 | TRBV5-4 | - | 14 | TGTGCCAGCACCCCCGGGACAGACTACAATGAGCAGTTCTTC | CASTPGTDYNEQFF
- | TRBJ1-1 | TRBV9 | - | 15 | TGTGCCAGCAGCGTAGGCGACAGATTGAACACTGAAGCTTTCTTT | CASSVGDRLNTEAFF
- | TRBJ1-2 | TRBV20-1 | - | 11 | TGCAGTGCTAGAGGCAGTCAAGGCTACACCTTC | CSARGSQGYTF
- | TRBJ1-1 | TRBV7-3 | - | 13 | TGTGCCAGCAGCTTAAGTTACGATACTGAAGCTTTCTTT | CASSLSYDTEAFF
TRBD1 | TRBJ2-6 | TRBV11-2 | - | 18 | TGTGCCAGCAGGACGAACAGGGGCCCTATCTCTGGGGCCAACGTCCTGACTTTC | CASRTNRGPISGANVLTF
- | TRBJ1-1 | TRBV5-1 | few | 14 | TGCGCCAGCAGCTTGGACAGTTTGGGCACTGAAGCTTTCTTT | CASSLDSLGTEAFF
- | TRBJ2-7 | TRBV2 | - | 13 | TGTGCCAGCAGTGAAAACAGGGAGAACGAGCAGTACTTC | CASSENRENEQYF
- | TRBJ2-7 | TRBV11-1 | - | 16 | TGTGCCAGCAGCCTGACCGACAGAGCATCTTCCTACGAGCAGTACTTC | CASSLTDRASSYEQYF
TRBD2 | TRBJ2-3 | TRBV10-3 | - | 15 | TGTGCCATCAGTGAGTTGAGCGGGGGCGCAGATACGCAGTATTTT | CAISELSGGADTQYF
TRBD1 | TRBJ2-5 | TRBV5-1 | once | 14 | TGCGCCAGCAGCTTGGTACAGGGGGAAGGGACCCAGTACTTC | CASSLVQGEGTQYF
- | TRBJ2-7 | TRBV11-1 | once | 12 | TGTGCCAGCAGCTCCACGGCGGTCCGGCAGTACTTC | CASSSTAVRQYF
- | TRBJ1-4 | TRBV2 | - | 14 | TGTGCCAGCTCACTCGGAGTGACTAATGAAAAACTGTTTTTT | CASSLGVTNEKLFF
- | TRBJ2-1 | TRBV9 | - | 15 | TGTGCCAGCAGCCCGCAAACTTTATCCTACAATGAGCAGTTCTTC | CASSPQTLSYNEQFF
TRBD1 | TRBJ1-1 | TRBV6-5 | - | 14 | TGTGCCAGCAGTTCAGACAGGGGAACCACTGAAGCTTTCTTT | CASSSDRGTTEAFF
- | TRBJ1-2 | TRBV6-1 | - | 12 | TGTGCCAGCAGTCCAGGGGTAGATGGCTACACCTTC | CASSPGVDGYTF
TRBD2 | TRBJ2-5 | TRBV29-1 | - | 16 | TGCAGCGCCCCTGGGGGGACTAGCGGGAGGTGCGAGACCCAGTACTTC | CSAPGGTSGRCETQYF
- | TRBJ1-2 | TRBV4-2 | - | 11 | TGTGCCAGCAGCCAAGGATCTGGCTACACCTTC | CASSQGSGYTF
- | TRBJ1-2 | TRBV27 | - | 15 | TGTGCCAGCAAGAAAGGCCCGAGAGTTTTGGGCGGCTACACCTTC | CASKKGPRVLGGYTF
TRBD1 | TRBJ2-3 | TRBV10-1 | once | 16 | TGCGCCAGCCGGGGACAGGGTGCCCCCGAGGAGGATACGCAGTATTTT | CASRGQGAPEEDTQYF
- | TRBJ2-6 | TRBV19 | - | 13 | TGTGCCAGTATGTCCTCTGGGGCCAACGTCCTGACTTTC | CASMSSGANVLTF
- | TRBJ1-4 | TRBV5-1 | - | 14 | TGCGCCAGCAGCCCGGGCTCAGCGGAGGAAAAACTGTTTTTT | CASSPGSAEEKLFF
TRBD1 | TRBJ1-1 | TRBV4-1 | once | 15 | TGCGCCAGCAGCCCCATGGGACAGTCGAACACTGAAGCTTTCTTT | CASSPMGQSNTEAFF